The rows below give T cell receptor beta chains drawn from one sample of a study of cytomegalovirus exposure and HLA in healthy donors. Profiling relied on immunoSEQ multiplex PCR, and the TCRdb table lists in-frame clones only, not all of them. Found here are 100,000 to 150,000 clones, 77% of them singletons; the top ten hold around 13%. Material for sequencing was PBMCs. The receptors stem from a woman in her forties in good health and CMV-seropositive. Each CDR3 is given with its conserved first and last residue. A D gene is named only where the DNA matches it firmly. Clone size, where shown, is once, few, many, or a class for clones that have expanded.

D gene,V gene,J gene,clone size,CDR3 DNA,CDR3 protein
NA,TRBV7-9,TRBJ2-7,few,TGTTCCAGCGCCTTAGGCGGGACTCCTGCCTCCTACGAGCAGTACTTC,CSSALGGTPASYEQYF
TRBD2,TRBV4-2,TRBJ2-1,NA,TGTGCCAGCAGCCAAAGCGGGAGGGCGTCCTACAATGAGCAGTTCTTC,CASSQSGRASYNEQFF
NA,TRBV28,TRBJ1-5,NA,TGTGCCAGCAGTTTGATGCAGGGAATCAAGGTCGGCAATCAGCCCCAGCATTTT,CASSLMQGIKVGNQPQHF
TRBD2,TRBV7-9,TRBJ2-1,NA,TGTGCCAGCAGCTTAGAAGGAGCTAGCGGGAGCTATGAGCAGTTCTTC,CASSLEGASGSYEQFF
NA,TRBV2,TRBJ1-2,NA,TGTGCCAGCAGTGAAGGACAGATCAACTATGGCTACACCTTC,CASSEGQINYGYTF
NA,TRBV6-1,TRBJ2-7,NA,TGTGCCAGCAGTGGAGGGTCCTCCTACGAGCAGTACTTC,CASSGGSSYEQYF
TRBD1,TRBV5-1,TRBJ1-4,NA,TGCGCCAGCAGCTCGCAGACAGGGGCTAATGAAAAACTGTTTTTT,CASSSQTGANEKLFF
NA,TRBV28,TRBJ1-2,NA,TGTGCCACCAAGCCAGGGCACGATGGTGGCTACACCTTC,CATKPGHDGGYTF
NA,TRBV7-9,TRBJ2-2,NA,TGTGCCAGCAGCTTAGCTTCAGGGTACACCGGGGAGCTGTTTTTT,CASSLASGYTGELFF
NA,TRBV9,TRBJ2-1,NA,TGTGCCAGCAGCGTCTCAGGGGGGAGTGAGCAGTTCTTC,CASSVSGGSEQFF
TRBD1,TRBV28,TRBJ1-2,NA,TGTGCCAGCAGTTTGGGGACAGGGTTGGGTGGCTACACCTTC,CASSLGTGLGGYTF
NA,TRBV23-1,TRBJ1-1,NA,TGCGCCGGCAGTCAATTCCAGGGGATGGGAACTGAAGCTTTCTTT,CAGSQFQGMGTEAFF
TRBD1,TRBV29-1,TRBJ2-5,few,TGCAGCGTTGAGAGGGACAGGGGGCAAGAGACCCAGTACTTC,CSVERDRGQETQYF
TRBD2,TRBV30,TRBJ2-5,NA,TGTGCCTGGAATAGCGGGCTCCAAGAGACCCAGTACTTC,CAWNSGLQETQYF
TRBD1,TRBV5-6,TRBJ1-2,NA,TGTGCCAGCAGCCCCGGGACAGGGGGGGGTGACTATGGCTACACCTTC,CASSPGTGGGDYGYTF
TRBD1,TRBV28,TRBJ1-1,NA,TGTGCCAGCAGACTAGACTTGACCGGGACAGGGGTTTCGAACACTGAAGCTTTCTTT,CASRLDLTGTGVSNTEAFF
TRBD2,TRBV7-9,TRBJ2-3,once,TGTGCCAGCAGCTACCCAAGTAGCGGGGGAGATACGCAGTATTTT,CASSYPSSGGDTQYF
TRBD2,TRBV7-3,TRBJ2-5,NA,TGTGCCAGCAGCTTATCGGGACTAGCGGGATACCAAGAGACCCAGTACTTC,CASSLSGLAGYQETQYF
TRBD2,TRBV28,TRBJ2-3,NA,TGTGCCAGCAGTTCGCCAATAGCGGGAGGTGCAGATACGCAGTATTTT,CASSSPIAGGADTQYF
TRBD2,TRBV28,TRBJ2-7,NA,TGTGCCAGCAGCCGGGCGGGAGTAGGCGAGCAGTACTTC,CASSRAGVGEQYF
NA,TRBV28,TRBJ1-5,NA,TGTGCCAGCAGTTTAGTGGGGCGCAATCAGCCCCAGCATTTT,CASSLVGRNQPQHF
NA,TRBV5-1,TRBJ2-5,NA,TGCGCCAGCAGCTTGGACAGTTGGAGCGGAGGGCAAGAGACCCAGTACTTC,CASSLDSWSGGQETQYF
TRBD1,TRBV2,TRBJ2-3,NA,TGTGCCAGCAGCGGACAGGGCACAGATACGCAGTATTTT,CASSGQGTDTQYF
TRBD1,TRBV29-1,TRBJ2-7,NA,TGCAGCGTTGAATCCTGGGACAGGGATACCTACGAGCAGTACTTC,CSVESWDRDTYEQYF
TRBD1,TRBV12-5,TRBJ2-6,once,TGTGCTAGTGGTTTGGTACCCGACGGACAGGTAGGGGCCAACGTCCTGACTTTC,CASGLVPDGQVGANVLTF
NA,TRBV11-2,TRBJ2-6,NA,TGTGCCAGCAGGCCAGGGGAGCTCTCTGGGGCCAACGTCCTGACTTTC,CASRPGELSGANVLTF
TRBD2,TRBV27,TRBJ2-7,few,TGTGCCAGCAGCCCAAGCGGGAGGGCCTACGAGCAGTACTTC,CASSPSGRAYEQYF
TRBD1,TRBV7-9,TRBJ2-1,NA,TGTGCCAGCAGCTTGACGGGACAGGGAAAAAATGAGCAGTTCTTC,CASSLTGQGKNEQFF
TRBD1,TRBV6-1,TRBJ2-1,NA,TGTGCCAGCAGTGAACTCCCGGGACAGGGGACGTGGAATGAGCAGTTCTTC,CASSELPGQGTWNEQFF
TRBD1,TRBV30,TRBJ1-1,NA,TGTGCCTGGAGTGGGGACAGGGGGGTTGCTGAAGCTTTCTTT,CAWSGDRGVAEAFF
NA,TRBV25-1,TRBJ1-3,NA,TGTGCCAGCTCGAACCCTGGGGGCACTGGAAACACCATATATTTT,CASSNPGGTGNTIYF
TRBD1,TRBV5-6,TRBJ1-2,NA,TGTGCCAGCAGCCCCGGACAGGGATGGCATGGCTACACCTTC,CASSPGQGWHGYTF
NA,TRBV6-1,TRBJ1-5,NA,TGTGCCAGCAGGGGGGAAAGGACAGTTCATCAGCCCCAGCATTTT,CASRGERTVHQPQHF
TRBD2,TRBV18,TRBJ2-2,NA,TGTGCCAGCTCACGTACGACGGGGGGGTACACCGGGGAGCTGTTTTTT,CASSRTTGGYTGELFF
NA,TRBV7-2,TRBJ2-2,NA,TGTGCCAGCAGCACGGGACTCCCTGGGACCGGGGAGCTGTTTTTT,CASSTGLPGTGELFF
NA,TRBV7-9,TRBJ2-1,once,TGTGCCACCCTCGGGGTCTGGTCTTATGAGCAGTTCTTC,CATLGVWSYEQFF
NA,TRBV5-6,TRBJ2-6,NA,TGTGCCAGCAGCCTGGAAGTCAGAACTGGGGCCAACGTCCTGACTTTC,CASSLEVRTGANVLTF
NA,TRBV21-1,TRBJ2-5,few,TGTGCCAGCAACGATTCGGGACTAAAGGCCTACGAGACCCAGTACTTC,CASNDSGLKAYETQYF
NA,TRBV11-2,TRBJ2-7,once,TGTGCCAGCAGCTTAAAGGGGGGGGGAGTCTCCTACGAGCAGTACTTC,CASSLKGGGVSYEQYF
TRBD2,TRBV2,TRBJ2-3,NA,TGTGCCAGCAGTATGACTAGCGACAGCACAGATACGCAGTATTTT,CASSMTSDSTDTQYF
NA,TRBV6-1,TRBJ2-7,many,TGTGCCAGCAGTCAGGGGACAAGGTCCTACGAGCAGTACTTC,CASSQGTRSYEQYF
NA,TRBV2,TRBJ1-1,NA,TGTGCCAGCAGTGAGAGTTTGGGGGGGACTGAAGCTTTCTTT,CASSESLGGTEAFF
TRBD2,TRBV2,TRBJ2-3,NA,TGTGCCAGCAGGGGACTAGCGGGAGCGACAGATACGCAGTATTTT,CASRGLAGATDTQYF
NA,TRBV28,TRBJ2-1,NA,TGTGCCAGCAGTTCCTTGAATGAGCAGTTCTTC,CASSSLNEQFF
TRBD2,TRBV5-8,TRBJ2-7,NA,TGTGCCAGCAGCTTCGCTAGCGGACACACCTACGAGCAGTACTTC,CASSFASGHTYEQYF
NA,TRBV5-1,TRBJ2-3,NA,TGCGCCAGCAGCTCTGGGACTCATAGCACAGATACGCAGTATTTT,CASSSGTHSTDTQYF
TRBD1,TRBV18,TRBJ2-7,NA,TGTGCCAGCGCGCGACAGGGGACCTCCTACGAGCAGTACTTC,CASARQGTSYEQYF
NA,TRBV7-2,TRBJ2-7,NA,TGTGCCAGCAGCTTCGATGGAGACTTTGCCCACGAGCAGTACTTC,CASSFDGDFAHEQYF
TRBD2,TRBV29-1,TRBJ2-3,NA,TGCAGCGTTGCCGCGAGCGGGAGGTCGTCAGATACGCAGTATTTT,CSVAASGRSSDTQYF